Below, one T cell receptor beta chain is given with its context. Its antigen is undetermined. This sample stems from a study of OX40 agonist ivuxolimab in advanced cancers. Study-wide background: Patients took ivuxolimab, an agonistic anti-OX40 (CD134) antibody. Administration of intravenous ivuxolimab to patients occurred every 2 weeks at 0.01 to 10 mg/kg. Study-wide results and caveats: On average, a greater number of expanded clones characterised CD8+ T cells relative to CD4+. Dose levels from 0.1 to 3.0 mg/kg saw CD4+ and CD8+ blood T cells expand clonally by week 6.

Using immunoSEQ multiplex PCR, the repertoire was profiled, and TCRdb retains in-frame clones only, with some absent. This sample has 30,000 to 40,000 clones, with about four fifths found just once. The sequence was collected from an adult with an advanced solid tumor such as melanoma, head and neck, liver or kidney cancer. The sample was CD4+ or CD8+ T cells sorted from blood, taken in a trial of the OX40 agonist ivuxolimab.

The CDR3 here is CASSAPGTYEQYF. CDR3 bases: TGTGCCAGCAGTGCCCCAGGGACCTACGAGCAGTACTTC. The chain carries TRBV6-1 and TRBJ2-7, with D possibly TRBD1 on 5 matching bases. Germline values: CDR1 MNHNS, CDR2 SASEGT. This CDR3 has 13 residues. Trimming stripped 4 bases from V and 2 bases from J, with 9 bases between.